This is a list of T cell receptor beta chains from one sample in a study of identifying expanded T cells in peripheral blood. The repertoire was sequenced with immunoSEQ multiplex PCR; TCRdb's copy has only in-frame clones and lacks some. The top ten clones hold roughly 4.1% of a sample with tens of thousands of clones, about 85% of them seen once. Input material: blood. All receptors derive from a person aged 18 to 75 in good health. Each CDR3 is given with its conserved first and last residue. The D gene is left open where the match is weak. Only part of the rows carry a size: once, few, many, or a class if the clone is expanded.

-	once	TRBV4-3	TRBJ1-3	CASSQGVQVPLSGNTIYF	TGCGCCAGCAGCCAAGGGGTTCAGGTTCCCCTCTCTGGAAACACCATATATTTT
-	-	TRBV19	TRBJ2-3	CASSLFSTTDTQYF	TGTGCCAGTAGCCTATTCAGCACGACAGATACGCAGTATTTT
-	few	TRBV6-5	TRBJ1-2	CASSYEGIDGYTF	TGTGCCAGCAGTTACGAGGGAATCGATGGCTACACCTTC
TRBD1	-	TRBV18	TRBJ2-1	CASSSRDRSYNEQFF	TGTGCCAGCTCCTCCCGGGACAGGTCTTACAATGAGCAGTTCTTC
-	-	TRBV9	TRBJ2-1	CASSPSGLRTYNEQFF	TGTGCCAGCAGCCCCTCGGGGCTGAGGACTTACAATGAGCAGTTCTTC
-	many	TRBV7-2	TRBJ1-2	CASSSKPGQNYGYTF	TGTGCCAGCAGCTCTAAGCCCGGACAGAACTATGGCTACACCTTC
-	-	TRBV7-2	TRBJ1-2	CASSSLTFYGYTF	TGTGCCAGCAGCTCACTGACCTTCTATGGCTACACCTTC
-	-	TRBV19	TRBJ1-6	CASRSRQRNNSPLHF	TGTGCCAGTAGAAGCCGACAGCGAAATAATTCACCCCTCCACTTT
TRBD1	-	TRBV6-1	TRBJ1-2	CASTTGSGYGYTF	TGTGCCAGCACGACAGGGAGTGGCTATGGCTACACCTTC
-	-	TRBV15	TRBJ1-4	CATSRVSGTLNEKLFF	TGTGCCACCAGCAGAGTCTCCGGGACACTTAATGAAAAACTGTTTTTT
TRBD1	-	TRBV18	TRBJ2-6	CASSPLRTGTGANVLTF	TGTGCCAGCTCACCACTACGGACAGGGACTGGGGCCAACGTCCTGACTTTC
-	-	TRBV5-1	TRBJ1-2	CASSLSTTGQYGYTF	TGCGCCAGCAGCCTCTCTACGACAGGACAGTATGGCTACACCTTC
-	-	TRBV30	TRBJ2-3	CAWSLTLSTDTQYF	TGTGCCTGGAGTCTGACCTTAAGCACAGATACGCAGTATTTT
TRBD1	-	TRBV6-6	TRBJ2-4	CASSPKDRDRNIQYF	TGTGCCAGCAGCCCAAAGGACAGGGATAGGAACATTCAGTACTTC
TRBD2	-	TRBV11-3	TRBJ2-5	CASSLRGRRGAETQYF	TGTGCCAGCAGCTTACGTGGTCGGCGGGGGGCGGAGACCCAGTACTTC
TRBD1	-	TRBV19	TRBJ1-2	CASEGGQGAFGYTF	TGTGCCAGCGAGGGGGGACAGGGGGCTTTTGGCTACACCTTC
-	-	TRBV9	TRBJ1-2	CASSVEPRPGASLGYTF	TGTGCCAGCAGCGTAGAACCCCGCCCTGGGGCATCCCTTGGCTACACCTTC
-	-	TRBV6-5	TRBJ1-2	CASGRRTKRDGYTF	TGTGCCAGCGGCCGGCGAACGAAGAGGGATGGCTACACCTTC
TRBD1	-	TRBV14	TRBJ2-3	CASSQTGTGGKYF	TGTGCCAGCAGCCAAACGGGGACAGGTGGCAAGTATTTT
TRBD1	-	TRBV2	TRBJ2-3	CASSPGQLHTDTQYF	TGTGCCAGCAGCCCGGGACAGCTACACACAGATACGCAGTATTTT
TRBD1	-	TRBV7-2	TRBJ2-1	CASSFLTGTGDNEQFF	TGTGCCAGCAGCTTCCTAACCGGGACAGGGGACAATGAGCAGTTCTTC
-	-	TRBV4-1	TRBJ2-7	CASSQDRGSFYEQYF	TGCGCCAGCAGCCAAGATCGCGGTAGCTTCTACGAGCAGTACTTC
-	-	TRBV6-1	TRBJ1-6	CASSEFGLSSYNSPLHF	TGTGCCAGCAGTGAATTTGGGCTAAGCTCCTATAATTCACCCCTCCACTTT
-	-	TRBV7-2	TRBJ2-5	CASSLRGTQYF	TGTGCCAGCAGCCTAAGGGGGACCCAGTACTTC
-	once	TRBV2	TRBJ2-7	CASSEGQAMYEQYF	TGTGCCAGCAGTGAAGGACAGGCGATGTACGAGCAGTACTTC